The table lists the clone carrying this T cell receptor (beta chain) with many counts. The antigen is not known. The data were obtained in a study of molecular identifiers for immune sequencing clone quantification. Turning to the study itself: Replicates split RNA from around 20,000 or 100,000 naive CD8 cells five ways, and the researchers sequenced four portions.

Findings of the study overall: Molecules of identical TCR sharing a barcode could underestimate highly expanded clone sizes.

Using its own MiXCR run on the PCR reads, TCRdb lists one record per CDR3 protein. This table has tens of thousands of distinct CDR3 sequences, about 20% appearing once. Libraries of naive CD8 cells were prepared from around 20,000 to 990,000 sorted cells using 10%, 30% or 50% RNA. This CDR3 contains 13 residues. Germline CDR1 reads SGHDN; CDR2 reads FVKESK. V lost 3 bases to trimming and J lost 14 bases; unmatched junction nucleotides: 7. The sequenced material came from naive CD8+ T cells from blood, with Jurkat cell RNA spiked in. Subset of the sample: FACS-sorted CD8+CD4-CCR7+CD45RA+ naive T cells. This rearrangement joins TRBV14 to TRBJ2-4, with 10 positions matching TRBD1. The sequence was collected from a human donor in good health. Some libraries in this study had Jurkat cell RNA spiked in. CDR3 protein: CASSQNPGTGEYF. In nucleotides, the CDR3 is TGTGCCAGCAGCCAGAACCCTGGGACAGGGGAGTACTTC.